The entry below describes one TCR beta chain. This clonotype has just a few counts. This clone's antigen is unknown. No much larger clone exists at a distance of one base, and base qualities are not known. RNA was extracted with the RNeasy kit and roughly 0.45 to 1 ug was reverse transcribed using random hexamers. TCR beta CDR3 regions were amplified with the immunoSEQ multiplex PCR assay covering 54 Vbeta and 13 Jbeta segments. To correct PCR amplification bias, a synthetic template baseline was used for both primer optimization and computational correction. The authors' analysis ran thus. Only productive sequences were kept, with reads annotated to V, D and J genes according to IMGT and analyzed in immunoSEQ Analyzer. Clonality was computed as one minus Shannon entropy normalized by log2 of the number of productive unique sequences. For each patient and control, public and private clones were evaluated among the 100 most prevalent clones. Clones were defined as Susac-specific if absent from the healthy and MS cohorts, from 1052 published viral clones and from other ImmuneACCESS disease sequences. TCRdb reprocessed the public reads (quality trimming at Q25 with fastp, clone calling with MiXCR) and kept in-frame beta chains. Duplicate CDR3 protein sequences are folded into a single record with the most common DNA and genes. None of the V and J calls come from the authors' own analysis; TCRdb made them. This sample gives about 160,000 distinct CDR3 sequences in total; 90% to 97% of them show up just once. Jointly, the top ten make up about 0.13% of the sample.

Trimming removed 9 bases from V and 4 bases from J, leaving 16 bases between the germline ends. There are 15 amino acids in the CDR3, from cysteine to phenylalanine inclusive. Only CDR3 DNA is held: 45 bases, read in frame from base 1. Per the germline V gene (reference sequence), SEHNR is the CDR1 and FQNEAQ is the CDR2. This record belongs to a study of CD8 T cells in Susac syndrome (dated 2019 in TCRdb). As for the study more broadly: Of the Susac syndrome patients who were sequenced, fewer than 10 were in clinical remission while 5 or 6 had clinically active disease. At blood withdrawal, Susac syndrome patients were either therapy-naive, taking corticosteroids (in some cases with IVIg as well), or taking IVIg alone. Whether CD8+ T cell activation and differentiation in Susac syndrome was antigen driven was tested using repertoire sequencing.

What the research found in general, with its limitations: In patients with Susac syndrome, the CD4+ T cell repertoire showed no detectable clonal expansion. The number of individuals in the TCR sequencing and HLA analysis was acknowledged as relatively small.

High-throughput TCR beta sequencing profiled peripheral blood CD8+ and CD4+ T cells from healthy donors, Susac syndrome patients and multiple sclerosis patients. The Susac syndrome patients fulfilled recently defined diagnostic criteria for definite or probable disease. Bulk CD8+ and CD4+ T cells were purified by magnetic negative isolation, while CD8+ TEMRA cells were enriched using FACS. Blood was drawn into EDTA tubes, processed within 24 hours, and PBMCs were isolated by density gradient centrifugation. PBMCs intended for TCR sequencing were cryopreserved in liquid nitrogen and thawed later in a water bath at 37 degrees C. A purity of at least 90% was achieved for sorted or isolated CD4+, CD8+ and CD8+ TEMRA cells.

Sequenced: CD4+ T cells from PBMCs. The chain uses TRBV7-9 and TRBJ2-6; a tentative D call is TRBD1 (5 bases match). The sequence was collected from a human donor with Susac syndrome. The sequenced DNA is TGTGCCAGTACCCCATCAGGGTCCGGGGCCAACGTCCTGACTTTC. It is translated as CASTPSGSGANVLTF.